These T cell receptor beta chains were read from a single sample in a study of blood T cell repertoires in COVID-19. Measured with immunoSEQ multiplex PCR; TCRdb has only the in-frame clones, and not every one. Of 55,000 to 75,000 clones listed, about 90% were seen once; the top ten hold approximately 8%. The sample consisted of peripheral blood. All receptors derive from a human donor in a cohort sampled during active COVID-19. Both conserved end residues are trimmed from each CDR3. Each record gives: V gene, J gene, clone size, D gene, CDR3 protein. A D gene is named only where the DNA matches it firmly. Clone size is given for some rows only: seen once, a few or many times, or a class if the clone is expanded.

TRBV27	TRBJ1-1	NA	TRBD1	ASSTGTGRNTEAF
TRBV7-8	TRBJ2-7	once	NA	ASSLVSYEQY
TRBV21-1	TRBJ1-2	once	NA	ASSKTEGHNYGYT
TRBV7-2	TRBJ1-1	NA	NA	ASSLGGGTEAF
TRBV15	TRBJ2-7	NA	TRBD1	ATSRTQDREYHYEQY
TRBV28	TRBJ1-1	NA	NA	ASSLVGRGQGAEAF
TRBV19	TRBJ2-7	NA	NA	ASSIKGESLYEQY
TRBV12-3/TRBV12-4	TRBJ1-1	NA	NA	ASTGVLNTEAF
TRBV11-2	TRBJ2-7	NA	TRBD2	ASSLGLAGAAKPYEQY
TRBV9	TRBJ2-7	NA	TRBD2	ASSVADGGAYEQY
TRBV7-9	TRBJ1-3	NA	NA	ASSRQLSGNTIY
TRBV19	TRBJ2-7	NA	TRBD1	ASRPGGSYEQY
TRBV12-3/TRBV12-4	TRBJ2-7	NA	NA	ASTIGTPHEQY
TRBV7-2	TRBJ2-7	once	TRBD2	ASSLQSTGGAENEQY
TRBV7-8	TRBJ1-1	few	TRBD1	ASSWGQANTEAF
TRBV6-5	TRBJ2-1	NA	TRBD1	ASRTGAYNEQF
TRBV6-2/TRBV6-3	TRBJ1-5	NA	NA	ASSTGQGSNQPQH
TRBV2	TRBJ2-1	NA	TRBD2	ASSKSGGSYNEQF
TRBV19	TRBJ1-1	NA	NA	ASSSTGPFMNTEAF
TRBV7-8	TRBJ2-7	NA	NA	ASSAYRATYEQY
TRBV3-1/TRBV3-2	TRBJ1-2	NA	NA	ASSQGGGVGYT
TRBV2	TRBJ1-1	NA	NA	ASSVEWRAAF
TRBV6-6	TRBJ1-5	NA	TRBD1	ASSYPTGDSNQPQH
TRBV6-5	TRBJ1-3	NA	TRBD1	ASSHLQGAGNTIY
TRBV9	TRBJ2-7	few	TRBD1	ASSVEGTADYEQY
TRBV4-1	TRBJ1-6	NA	NA	ASSQDPGPLH
TRBV5-6	TRBJ1-1	NA	NA	ASSSLDRKAF